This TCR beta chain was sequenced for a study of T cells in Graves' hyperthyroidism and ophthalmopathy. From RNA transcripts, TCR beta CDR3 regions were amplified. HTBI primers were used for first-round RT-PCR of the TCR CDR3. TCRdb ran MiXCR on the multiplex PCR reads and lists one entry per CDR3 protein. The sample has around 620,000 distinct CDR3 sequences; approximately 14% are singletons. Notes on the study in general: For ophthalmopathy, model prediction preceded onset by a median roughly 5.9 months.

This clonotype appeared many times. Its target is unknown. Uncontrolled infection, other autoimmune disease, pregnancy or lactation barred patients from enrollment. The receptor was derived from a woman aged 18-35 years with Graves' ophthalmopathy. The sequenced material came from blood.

This chain's CDR3 is CASSVAGTAYEQYF. The DNA of the CDR3 is TGTGCCAGCAGCGTAGCCGGGACAGCCTACGAGCAGTACTTC. The V gene is TRBV9, the J gene TRBJ2-7; 7 nucleotides match TRBD1. The V segment lost 0 bases and the J segment 2 bases; nucleotides outside the gene matches: 2. Germline values: CDR1 SGDLS, CDR2 YYNGEE. The CDR3 is 14 residues long.